A single sample gave rise to the 10 T cell receptor beta chains below, sequenced in a study of siplizumab effects on memory and regulatory T cells. Clones were sequenced by immunoSEQ multiplex PCR, and TCRdb holds only the in-frame ones, with some missing. The sample holds tens of thousands of clones, around 97% seen once. The sequencing sample was made of naive CD8+ T cells sorted from blood. These receptors were obtained from a human donor in good health.

Comment on this clone: Other DNA sequences of this sample code for an identical CDR3. The chain employs TRBV7-9 and TRBJ1-1; no firm D call. Trimming pared 5 bases from V and 1 base from J, leaving 8 bases between. This CDR3 is 13 amino acids long. Germline-derived CDR1 and CDR2 are SEHNR and FQNEAQ (reference sequence). The CDR3 spells CASSLGRNTEAFF. CDR3 nucleotide sequence: TGTGCCAGCAGCCTGGGGAGGAACACTGAAGCTTTCTTT.

DNA for the CDR3: TGTGCCACCAGCAGAGACGGTTTCCTAACGGGAGAGCTCACCGGGGAGCTGTTTTTT. Protein product: CATSRDGFLTGELTGELFF. J is TRBJ2-2 and V is TRBV15; the D gene is possibly TRBD2 (6 bases). V was pared by 0 bases and J by 4 bases, with 21 bases between. The CDR3 sequence is 19 residues long. Germline values: CDR1 LNHNV, CDR2 YYDKDF (reference sequence).

Here the CDR3 reads CASSPGTGINQPQHF. CDR3 nucleotides: TGTGCCAGCAGCCCCGGGACAGGGATCAATCAGCCCCAGCATTTT. V is TRBV9 and J is TRBJ1-5; TRBD1 matches at 9 bases. Germline V gene lookup returns CDR1 SGDLS and CDR2 YYNGEE. The CDR3 covers 15 residues. V was pared by 4 bases and J by 3 bases, with 5 bases of the junction left unmatched.

The chain couples TRBV7-6 to TRBJ2-3, with 8 bases fitting TRBD2. The V segment lost 4 bases and the J segment 6 bases; nucleotides outside the gene matches: 6. CDR1 is SGHVS and CDR2 is FNYEAQ in the germline V gene. This CDR3 has 14 residues. The CDR3 DNA is TGTGCCAGCAGCTCTCGGGGGGGGGCGGATACGCAGTATTTT. Residues: CASSSRGGADTQYF.

CDR3 sequence (DNA): TGTGCCAGCTCACGGTTCGGGACGCCCAGCGCTAATGAAAAACTGTTTTTT. Encoded protein: CASSRFGTPSANEKLFF. The chain employs TRBV18 and TRBJ1-4, with D tentatively TRBD1 (5 bases). Trimming pared 4 bases from V and 3 bases from J, leaving 18 bases between. The V gene's germline CDR1 is KGHSH and CDR2 LQKENI. The CDR3 consists of 17 residues.

The chain employs TRBV2 and TRBJ2-1; 15 nucleotides agree with TRBD2. Germline V lookup: CDR1 SNHLY, CDR2 FYNNEI. The CDR3 runs to 18 residues. The trim removed 0 bases at V and 3 bases at J, leaving 3 bases unmatched. The DNA for the CDR3 is TGTGCCAGCAGTGAAGCGCTGGGACTAGCGGGAGGCTACAATGAGCAGTTCTTC. Amino acids: CASSEALGLAGGYNEQFF.

The genes are TRBV28 and TRBJ1-5; D gene ambiguous. Germline loops: CDR1 MDHEN, CDR2 SYDVKM. V lost 4 bases, J lost 10 bases, and 8 bases lay in between. This CDR3 has 11 residues. DNA of the CDR3: TGTGCCAGCAGTTCCTCCCTCCCCCAGCATTTT. It translates to CASSSSLPQHF. Complete variable domain (other parts from reference TRBV28 and TRBJ1-5): DVKVTQSSRYLVKRTGEKVFLECVQDMDHENMFWYRQDPGLGLRLIYFSYDVKMKEKGDIPEGYSVSREKKERFSLILESASTNQTSMYLCASSSSLPQHFGDGTRLSIL.

This chain connects TRBV5-8 to TRBJ2-1; 11 bases match TRBD2. V shed 0 bases, J shed 12 bases, and the junction held 8 bases outside the gene matches. CDR3 length: 15 residues. The germline gives CDR1 SGHTS, CDR2 YDEGEE. In DNA, the CDR3 is TGTGCCAGCAGCTTGGCCCAACTAGCGGGAGAAGGGCAGTTCTTC. This codes for CASSLAQLAGEGQFF. The variable domain in full, with the rest retrieved from reference TRBV5-8 and TRBJ2-1, is EAGVTQSPTHLIKTRGQQATLRCSPISGHTSVYWYQQALGLGLQFLLWYDEGEERNRGNFPPRFSGRQFPNYSSELNVNALELEDSALYLCASSLAQLAGEGQFFGPGTRLTVL.

The chain joins TRBV18 to TRBJ2-3; tentative D call: TRBD2 (6 bases). Germline V CDR1 and CDR2: KGHSH, LQKENI. Deletions cut 6 bases from V and 2 bases from J, with 15 bases between. This CDR3 is 15 amino acids long. The CDR3 loop is CASSAGGIVTDTQYF. For the CDR3, the DNA is TGTGCCAGCTCGGCTGGGGGGATAGTCACAGATACGCAGTATTTT.

The V gene is TRBV5-1, the J gene TRBJ1-5; 8 nucleotides align to TRBD1. Losses at the gene ends were 4 bases for V and 5 bases for J; bases not matched to a gene: 11. There are 16 residues in the CDR3. CDR1 and CDR2 (germline): SGHRS, YFSETQ. In DNA, the CDR3 is TGCGCCAGCAGCCCCGGCACAGGGGGACCCCATCAGCCCCAGCATTTT. Translation gives CASSPGTGGPHQPQHF.